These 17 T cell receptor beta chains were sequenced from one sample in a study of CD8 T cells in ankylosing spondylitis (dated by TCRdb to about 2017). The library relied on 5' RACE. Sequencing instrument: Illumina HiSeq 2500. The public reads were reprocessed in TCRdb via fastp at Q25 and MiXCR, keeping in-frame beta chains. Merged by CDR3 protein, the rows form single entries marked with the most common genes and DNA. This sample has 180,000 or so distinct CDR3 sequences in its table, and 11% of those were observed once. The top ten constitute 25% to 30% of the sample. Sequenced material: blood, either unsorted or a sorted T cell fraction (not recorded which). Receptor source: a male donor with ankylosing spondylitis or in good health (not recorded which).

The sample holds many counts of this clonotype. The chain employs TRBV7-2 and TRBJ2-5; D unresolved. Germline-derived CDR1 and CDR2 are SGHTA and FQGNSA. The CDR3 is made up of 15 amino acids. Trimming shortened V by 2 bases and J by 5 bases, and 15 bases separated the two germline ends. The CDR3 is CASSLSTSRWETQYF. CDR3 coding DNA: TGTGCCAGCAGCTTAAGCACGTCTCGCTGGGAGACCCAGTACTTC.

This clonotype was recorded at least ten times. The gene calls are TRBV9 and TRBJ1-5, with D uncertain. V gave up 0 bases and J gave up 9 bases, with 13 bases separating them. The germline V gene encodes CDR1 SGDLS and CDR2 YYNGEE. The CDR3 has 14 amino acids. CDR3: CASSVDLGRGPQHF. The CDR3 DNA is TGTGCCAGCAGCGTAGATCTCGGAAGAGGGCCCCAGCATTTT.

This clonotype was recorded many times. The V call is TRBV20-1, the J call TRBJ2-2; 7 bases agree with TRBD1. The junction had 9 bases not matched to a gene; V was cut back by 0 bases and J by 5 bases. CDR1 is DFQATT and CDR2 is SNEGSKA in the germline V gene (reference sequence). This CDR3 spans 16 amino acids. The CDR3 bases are TGCAGTGCTAGAGATCTAGGGGGCGCTTCAACCGGGGAGCTGTTTTTT. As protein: CSARDLGGASTGELFF.

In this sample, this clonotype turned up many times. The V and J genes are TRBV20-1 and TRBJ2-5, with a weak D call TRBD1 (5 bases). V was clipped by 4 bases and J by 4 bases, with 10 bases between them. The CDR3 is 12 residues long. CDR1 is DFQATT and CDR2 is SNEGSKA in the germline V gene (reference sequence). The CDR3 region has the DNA TGCAGTGCTAAGCAGGGTCGAGAGACCCAGTACTTC. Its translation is CSAKQGRETQYF.

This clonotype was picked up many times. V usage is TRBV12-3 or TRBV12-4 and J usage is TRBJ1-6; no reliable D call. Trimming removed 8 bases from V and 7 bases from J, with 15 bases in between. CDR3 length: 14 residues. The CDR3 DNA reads TGTGCCAGCGCCACAGCCTTAGAAAATTCACCCCTCCACTTT. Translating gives CASATALENSPLHF.

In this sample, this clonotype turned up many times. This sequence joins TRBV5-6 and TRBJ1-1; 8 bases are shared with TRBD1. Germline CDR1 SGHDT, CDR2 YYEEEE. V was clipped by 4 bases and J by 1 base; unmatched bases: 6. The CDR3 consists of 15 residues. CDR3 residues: CASSPGQGKNTEAFF. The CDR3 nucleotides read TGTGCCAGCAGCCCCGGACAGGGTAAGAACACTGAAGCTTTCTTT. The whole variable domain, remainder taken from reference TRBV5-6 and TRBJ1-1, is DAGVTQSPTHLIKTRGQQVTLRCSPKSGHDTVSWYQQALGQGPQFIFQYYEEEERQRGNFPDRFSGHQFPNYSSELNVNALLLGDSALYLCASSPGQGKNTEAFFGQGTRLTVV.

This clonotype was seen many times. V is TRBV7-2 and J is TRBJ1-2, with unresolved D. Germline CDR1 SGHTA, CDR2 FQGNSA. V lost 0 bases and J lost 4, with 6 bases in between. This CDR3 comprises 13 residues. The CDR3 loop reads CASSLAQSYGYTF. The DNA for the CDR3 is TGTGCCAGCAGCTTAGCACAGTCCTATGGCTACACCTTC.

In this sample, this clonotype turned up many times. CDR3 residues: CASSQDTRSLEQFF. The CDR3 bases are TGTGCCAGCAGCCAAGATACCAGATCCCTTGAGCAGTTCTTC. This chain connects TRBV3-1 to TRBJ2-1; D gene ambiguous. In germline, CDR1 is LGHDT, CDR2 YNNKEL (reference sequence). V lost 0 bases to trimming and J lost 9 bases, with 12 bases between them. The CDR3 consists of 14 residues.

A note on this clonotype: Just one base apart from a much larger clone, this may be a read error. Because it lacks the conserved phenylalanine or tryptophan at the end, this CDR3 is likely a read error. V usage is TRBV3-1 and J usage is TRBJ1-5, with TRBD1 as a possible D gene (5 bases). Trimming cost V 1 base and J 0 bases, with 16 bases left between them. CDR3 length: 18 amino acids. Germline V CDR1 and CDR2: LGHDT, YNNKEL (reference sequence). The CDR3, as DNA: TGTGCCAGCAGCCAAGTTGCCTTGGGGGTGTATAGCAATCAGCCCCAGCATATT. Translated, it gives CASSQVALGVYSNQPQHI.

The CDR3 coding sequence is TGCAGTGCCAGCCTGACTAGCGGACCGAGGGGTGAGCAGTTCTTC. It yields the protein CSASLTSGPRGEQFF. This chain links TRBV20-1 with TRBJ2-1; 9 bases map to TRBD2. This CDR3 has 15 residues. V lost 6 bases to trimming and J lost 9 bases; unmatched junction nucleotides: 15. CDR1 is DFQATT, CDR2 SNEGSKA, per germline (reference sequence).

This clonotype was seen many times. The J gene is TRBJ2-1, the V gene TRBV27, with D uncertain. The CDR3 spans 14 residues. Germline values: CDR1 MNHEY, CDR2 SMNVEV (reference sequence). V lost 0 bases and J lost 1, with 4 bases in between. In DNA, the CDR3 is TGTGCCAGCAGTTTATCTCATTCCTACAATGAGCAGTTCTTC. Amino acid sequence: CASSLSHSYNEQFF.

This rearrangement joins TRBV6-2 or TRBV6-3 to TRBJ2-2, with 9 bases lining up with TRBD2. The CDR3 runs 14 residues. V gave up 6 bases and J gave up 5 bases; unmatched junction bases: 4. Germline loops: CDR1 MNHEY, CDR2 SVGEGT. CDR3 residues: CASRRAGGTGELFF. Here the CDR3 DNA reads TGTGCCAGCAGACGAGCGGGGGGAACCGGGGAGCTGTTTTTT.

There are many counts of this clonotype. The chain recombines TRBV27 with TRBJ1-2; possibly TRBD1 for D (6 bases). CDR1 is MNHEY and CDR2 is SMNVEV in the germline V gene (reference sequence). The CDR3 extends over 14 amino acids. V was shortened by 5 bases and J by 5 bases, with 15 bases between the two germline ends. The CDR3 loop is CASSLGGSRYGYTF. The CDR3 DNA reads TGTGCCAGCAGTCTAGGGGGGTCTAGGTATGGCTACACCTTC.

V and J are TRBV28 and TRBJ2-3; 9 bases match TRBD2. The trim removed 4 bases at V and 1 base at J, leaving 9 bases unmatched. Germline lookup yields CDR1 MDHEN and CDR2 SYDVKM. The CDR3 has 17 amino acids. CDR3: CASSSSGRNGGTDTQYF. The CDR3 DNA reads TGTGCCAGCAGTTCAAGCGGGAGGAACGGGGGCACAGATACGCAGTATTTT. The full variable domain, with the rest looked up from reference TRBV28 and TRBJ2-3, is DVKVTQSSRYLVKRTGEKVFLECVQDMDHENMFWYRQDPGLGLRLIYFSYDVKMKEKGDIPEGYSVSREKKERFSLILESASTNQTSMYLCASSSSGRNGGTDTQYFGPGTRLTVL.

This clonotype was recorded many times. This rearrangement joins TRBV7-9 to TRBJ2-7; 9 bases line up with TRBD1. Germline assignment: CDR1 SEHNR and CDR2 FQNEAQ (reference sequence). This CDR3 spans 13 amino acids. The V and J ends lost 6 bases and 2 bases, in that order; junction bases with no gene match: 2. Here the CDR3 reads CASSRQGAYEQYF. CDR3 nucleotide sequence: TGTGCCAGCAGTCGACAGGGGGCCTACGAGCAGTACTTC.

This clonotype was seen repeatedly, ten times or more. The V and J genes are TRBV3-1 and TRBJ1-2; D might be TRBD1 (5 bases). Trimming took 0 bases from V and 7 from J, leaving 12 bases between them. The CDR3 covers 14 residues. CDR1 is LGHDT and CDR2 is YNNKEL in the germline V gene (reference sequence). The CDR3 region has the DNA TGTGCCAGCAGCCAAGATGGGACGGACCGTGGCTACACCTTC. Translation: CASSQDGTDRGYTF.

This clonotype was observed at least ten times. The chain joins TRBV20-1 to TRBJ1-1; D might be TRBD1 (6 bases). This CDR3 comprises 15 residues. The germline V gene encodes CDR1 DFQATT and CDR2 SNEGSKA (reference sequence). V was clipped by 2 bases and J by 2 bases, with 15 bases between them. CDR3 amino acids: CSARPPTGYNTEAFF. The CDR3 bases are TGCAGTGCTAGACCACCGACAGGATATAACACTGAAGCTTTCTTT.